The following is a T cell receptor (beta chain) sequence with its context. This entry comes from a study of cytomegalovirus exposure and HLA in healthy donors. Germline loops: CDR1 SGHTA, CDR2 FQGNSA. CDR3 length equals 14 residues. With 0 bases removed from V and 4 bases from J, the gap between germline ends came to 9 bases. The PCR made use of 60 Vbeta and 13 Jbeta primers. This table comes from immunoSEQ multiplex PCR, and its TCRdb copy is limited to in-frame clones, with some not included. The sample has about 120,000 clones, over 70% seen once; the top ten hold 2.9%. V is TRBV7-2 and J is TRBJ1-2; D may be TRBD1 (6 bases). Sequencing was performed on PBMCs. This receptor was identified in a woman aged 40 to 55 in good health and CMV-seropositive. CDR3 DNA: TGTGCCAGCAGCTTAGCGTCAGGGGCCTATGGCTACACCTTC. It yields the protein CASSLASGAYGYTF.